The entry that follows covers one TCR beta chain sequence. Antigen: not known. The data are from a study of identical twins. General study results and limits: Invariant cells of the MAIT and iNKT types might have partly distorted the zero-insertion analyses. In monozygotic twins, models underestimated the sharing of out-of-frame TCR alpha.

Template switching created a universal primer site, and the cDNA included unique molecular identifiers. TCRdb recomputed calls from the 5' RACE reads with MiXCR, one row per CDR3 protein. In the table there are approximately 210,000 distinct CDR3 sequences, approximately 9% of which are singletons. The CDR3 runs 12 residues. The V end lost 5 bases, the J end lost 11 bases, and 13 bases lay between the germline ends. In germline, CDR1 is SGHAT, CDR2 FQNNGV. The chain joins TRBV11-2 to TRBJ2-4; D gene ambiguous. The specimen sequenced was memory (CD45RO+) T cells sorted from blood. The clonotype comes from a woman between 18 and 30 years old in good health. CDR3: CASSVSAGLQYF. The CDR3 DNA is TGTGCCAGCAGCGTTTCCGCCGGGCTTCAGTACTTC.